This TCR beta chain was documented in a study of blood T cell repertoires in COVID-19. About the study: Acute and convalescent COVID-19 samples came from the United States, Italy and Spain. In each case, the material was cDNA or gDNA derived from T cells, B-cell-depleted T cells, or PBMCs.

V dropped 1 base and J dropped 7 bases, with 14 bases sitting between them. Germline values: CDR1 SGHNT, CDR2 YYREEE (reference sequence). The length of the CDR3 is 14 residues. In the authors' methods: Amplifying reference gene primers gave estimates of nucleated cell counts. TCRdb's copy holds only in-frame clones and misses some; the assay was immunoSEQ multiplex PCR. V and J calls and clone size are as listed in that table; D and trimming were resolved from the DNA. The data hold fewer than 300,000 clones, with about 86% observed a single time. The chain recombines TRBV5-4 with TRBJ1-1; tentatively, D is TRBD1 (6 bases). The origin of this receptor is an older man with acute or convalescent COVID-19. Sample: peripheral blood. CDR3 nucleotide sequence: TGTGCCAGCAGCTTGTCCCCGGACAGCCGTGAAGCTTTCTTT. As protein: CASSLSPDSREAFF. The whole variable domain, remainder taken from reference TRBV5-4 and TRBJ1-1, is ETGVTQSPTHLIKTRGQQVTLRCSSQSGHNTVSWYQQALGQGPQFIFQYYREEENGRGNFPPRFSGLQFPNYSSELNVNALELDDSALYLCASSLSPDSREAFFGQGTRLTVV.